The clone carrying this T cell receptor beta chain occurred a few times. This entry comes from a study of blood T cell repertoires in COVID-19. This table comes from immunoSEQ multiplex PCR, and its TCRdb copy is limited to in-frame clones, with some not included. Seen here are 75,000 to 100,000 clones, approximately 84% observed once, and the top ten hold 4% to 5.5%. The sample taken for sequencing was peripheral blood. The origin of this receptor is a man aged 60 to 75 with acute or convalescent COVID-19.

CDR3 region: CASSLSGDSFGYTF. The CDR3 nucleotides are TGCGCCAGCAGCTTGTCCGGGGACAGTTTCGGCTACACCTTC. The V and J genes are TRBV5-1 and TRBJ1-2, with 7 bases fitting TRBD1. The V and J ends lost 1 base and 8 bases, in that order; junction bases with no gene match: 8. CDR3 size: 14 residues. Germline assignment: CDR1 SGHRS and CDR2 YFSETQ.